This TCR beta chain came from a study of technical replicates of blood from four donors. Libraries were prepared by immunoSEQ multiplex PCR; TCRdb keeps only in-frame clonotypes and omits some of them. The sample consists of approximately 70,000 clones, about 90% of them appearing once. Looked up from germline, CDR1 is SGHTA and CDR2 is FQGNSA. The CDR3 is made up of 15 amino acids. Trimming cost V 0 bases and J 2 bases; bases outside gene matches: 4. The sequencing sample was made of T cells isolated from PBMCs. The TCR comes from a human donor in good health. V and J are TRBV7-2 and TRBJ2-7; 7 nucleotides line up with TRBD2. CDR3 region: CASSLAGGSAYEQYF. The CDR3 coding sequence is TGTGCCAGCAGCTTAGCTGGCGGGAGCGCCTACGAGCAGTACTTC.